This T cell receptor (beta chain) was recovered during a study of blood T cells in healthy people across ages. The sample holds many counts of this clonotype. For the second PCR, which ran for 7 to 11 cycles, a sample-barcoded 5' primer and a J-beta primer mix were used. Each CDR3 protein is one row after TCRdb ran MiXCR on the 5' RACE reads. The profile covers around 940,000 distinct CDR3 sequences, with 51% appearing a single time and about 22% taken by the ten largest. The CDR3 is made up of 14 amino acids. Per germline, CDR1 SEHNR and CDR2 FQNEAQ (reference sequence). V gave up 2 bases and J gave up 4 bases, with 11 bases separating them.

The origin of this receptor is a woman aged 60-70 years in good health. Sequenced input: blood. The V call is TRBV7-9, the J call TRBJ1-2; TRBD1 is a possible D gene (6 bases). This chain's CDR3 is CASSLMAGAYGYTF. CDR3 bases: TGTGCCAGCAGCTTAATGGCAGGGGCCTATGGCTACACCTTC.